This TCR beta chain comes out of a study of cytotoxic CD8 clonotypes in ibrutinib-treated CLL. About the study: Once patients had received a median about eleven months of treatment, range 6 to 36, response samples were obtained. Sequenced samples delivered averages of 270,000 or so productive templates and roughly 100,000 productive rearrangements. General study points: Rare overall, public clonotypes shrank or held steady under therapy.

Sequenced by immunoSEQ multiplex PCR; TCRdb stores in-frame clones only, minus some. The sample records about 60,000 clones, roughly 50% being singletons. Cryopreserved PBMCs were the source of approximately 2 micrograms of genomic DNA, which went to TCR beta libraries. CDR3 size: 15 residues. Deletions cut 3 bases from V and 7 bases from J, with 17 bases between. Germline V gene sequence: CDR1 KGHSH, CDR2 LQKENI. This clone was seen once. Its specificity is unknown. This sequence was found in a human donor with chronic lymphocytic leukemia. Sequencing was performed on PBMCs, taken after 24 months of ibrutinib treatment. This chain uses TRBV18 with TRBJ2-3, with a possible D match to TRBD1 (5 bases). The DNA of the CDR3 is TGTGCCAGCTCACCTTATAAGACAGAGCGAAATACGCAGTATTTT. Its translation is CASSPYKTERNTQYF. Complete variable domain (other parts from reference TRBV18 and TRBJ2-3): NAGVMQNPRHLVRRRGQEARLRCSPMKGHSHVYWYRQLPEEGLKFMVYLQKENIIDESGMPKERFSAEFPKEGPSILRIQQVVRGDSAAYFCASSPYKTERNTQYFGPGTRLTVL.